The 2 T cell receptor beta chains presented below share a single source sample, sequenced in a study of T-cell memory formation after mild COVID-19. TCRdb re-derived calls from the 5' RACE reads in MiXCR, one entry per CDR3 protein. This sample carries 300,000 to 400,000 distinct CDR3 sequences, roughly 15% of them seen once, and the ten largest clones take about a fifth. What was sequenced was PBMCs or a T cell subset sorted from them (not recorded which). These receptors originate from a man aged 18 to 29 who had mild COVID-19 (a few samples of this study predate the infection). Cell type and time point are not known.

The sample holds many counts of this clonotype. The rearrangement uses TRBV2 and TRBJ2-7; D not resolved. V was clipped by 2 bases and J by 3 bases, with 11 bases between them. The CDR3 is made up of 14 amino acids. CDR1 and CDR2 from the germline V gene are SNHLY and FYNNEI. Here the CDR3 reads CASSETRQIYEQYV. CDR3 nucleotides: TGTGCCAGCAGTGAAACGCGGCAGATCTACGAGCAGTACGTC.

A note on this clonotype: The junction shows a germline mismatch at one end, possibly a read error. The chain links TRBV6-5 to TRBJ1-4; D is possibly TRBD1 (5 bases). CDR3 length equals 14 residues. The germline gives CDR1 MNHEY, CDR2 SVGAGI. The CDR3 DNA is TGTGCCAGCAGTAACTCGGGGACTCTCGAAAAACTGTTTTTT. It specifies CASSNSGTLEKLFF.